The 15 T cell receptor beta chains below all came from one sample that was sequenced in a study of cytomegalovirus exposure and HLA in healthy donors. Primers for the PCR totalled 60 Vbeta and 13 Jbeta. The repertoire was sequenced with immunoSEQ multiplex PCR; TCRdb's copy has only in-frame clones and lacks some. The sample shows some 71,000 clones, approximately 63% of them seen only once. The sample was PBMCs. The source of these receptors is a woman between 45 and 60 years old in good health and CMV-seropositive.

The rearrangement uses TRBV29-1 and TRBJ1-2; D is undetermined. Germline V gene lookup returns CDR1 SQVTM and CDR2 ANQGSEA. V lost 4 bases, J lost 0 bases, and 9 bases lay in between. The CDR3 covers 13 residues. CDR3 nucleotides: TGCAGCGTTGGACGGGGAGCTAACTATGGCTACACCTTC. Amino acids: CSVGRGANYGYTF. The complete variable domain, with remaining parts taken from reference TRBV29-1 and TRBJ1-2, reads SAVISQKPSRDICQRGTSLTIQCQVDSQVTMMFWYRQQPGQSLTLIATANQGSEATYESGFVIDKFPISRPNLTFSTLTVSNMSPEDSSIYLCSVGRGANYGYTFGSGTRLTVV.

This clone was seen a few times. The chain joins TRBV9 to TRBJ2-7; maybe TRBD2 (5 bases). V gave up 3 bases and J gave up 0 bases, with 13 bases separating them. Germline lookup yields CDR1 SGDLS and CDR2 YYNGEE. The CDR3 is 15 residues long. The CDR3 loop is CASSARGVNSYEQYF. The CDR3 nucleotides are TGTGCCAGCAGCGCCCGGGGAGTCAACTCCTACGAGCAGTACTTC.

The genes are TRBV9 and TRBJ1-6; D might be TRBD1 (6 bases). The ends were cut back, 3 bases at V and 9 bases at J, with 13 bases in the middle. The V gene's germline CDR1 is SGDLS and CDR2 YYNGEE. This CDR3 is built from 14 residues. The CDR3 DNA reads TGTGCCAGCAGCGGGGGGCCCGAGGGTTCACCCCTCCACTTT. It codes for CASSGGPEGSPLHF.

Written as DNA, the CDR3 is TGCGCCAGCAATCCTGAGGGTCTTTTTAACTATGGCTACACCTTC. Translated: CASNPEGLFNYGYTF. This sequence joins TRBV4-1 and TRBJ1-2; no clear D. Per the germline V gene, CDR1 is MGHRA and CDR2 is YSYEKL. The V and J ends lost 7 bases and 1 base respectively, with 16 bases between them. This CDR3 is built from 15 residues.

V and J are TRBV5-1 and TRBJ2-2, with 8 bases fitting TRBD1. Trimming took 2 bases from V and 0 from J; bases not matched to a gene: 3. Germline V gene data show CDR1 as SGHRS and CDR2 as YFSETQ. The CDR3 is 16 amino acids. The DNA for the CDR3 is TGCGCCAGCAGCTTATCAGGGGGCGCGAACACCGGGGAGCTGTTTTTT. Its translation is CASSLSGGANTGELFF.

V and J are TRBV7-9 and TRBJ1-5; TRBD1 is a possible D gene (6 bases). Trimming shortened V by 5 bases and J by 1 base, and 18 bases separated the two germline ends. The CDR3 has 17 residues. From germline, CDR1 is SEHNR and CDR2 FQNEAQ (reference sequence). The CDR3, as DNA: TGTGCCAGCAGCCCAATAGGGGGAAGGGAAAGCAATCAGCCCCAGCATTTT. It encodes CASSPIGGRESNQPQHF.

This clone was counted once. The CDR3 spells CASSLNSVRWAFSYEQYF. The DNA for the CDR3 is TGTGCCAGCAGCTTAAATAGCGTGAGGTGGGCTTTTTCCTACGAGCAGTACTTC. The V and J genes are TRBV7-2 and TRBJ2-7; TRBD2 might be the D (5 bases). This CDR3 comprises 18 residues. Germline CDR1 and CDR2: SGHTA and FQGNSA. Trimming took off 2 bases at V and 1 base at J, with 21 bases between the two ends.

The chain uses TRBV30 and TRBJ1-2; possibly TRBD1 for D (6 bases). V shed 1 base and J shed 3 bases, with 15 bases lying between them. The V gene's germline CDR1 is GTSNPN and CDR2 SVGIG (reference sequence). CDR3 length: 15 amino acids. Written as DNA, the CDR3 is TGTGCCTGGAGTGCCGGGACAAAAAAGGACTATGGCTACACCTTC. Its translation: CAWSAGTKKDYGYTF.

The chain employs TRBV6-5 and TRBJ2-7; 9 nucleotides match TRBD2. Germline V CDR1 and CDR2: MNHEY, SVGAGI. With V trimmed by 5 bases and J by 1 base, 6 bases remained unmatched. This CDR3 is built from 15 residues. The CDR3 loop is CASSKGLADSYEQYF. The CDR3 DNA reads as TGTGCCAGCAGTAAGGGACTAGCCGATTCCTACGAGCAGTACTTC.

J is TRBJ2-5 and V is TRBV6-1, with TRBD1 matching over 9 bases. The length of the CDR3 is 14 residues. After removal of 5 bases from V and 5 bases from J, the junction contained 6 bases not matched to a gene. The germline gives CDR1 MNHNS, CDR2 SASEGT. The CDR3 loop is CASSNRGLEETQYF. The CDR3 DNA follows: TGTGCCAGCAGTAACAGGGGGCTAGAGGAGACCCAGTACTTC.

This clone was counted only a few times. The same CDR3 can be traced to other DNA sequences in this sample. This chain uses TRBV6-5 with TRBJ2-3; maybe TRBD2 (7 bases). Trimming took off 0 bases at V and 2 bases at J, with 9 bases between the two ends. The germline V gene has CDR1 MNHEY and CDR2 SVGAGI. The CDR3 sequence is 15 residues long. The CDR3 region has the DNA TGTGCCAGCAGTTACTCGGGGGGGCCCACAGATACGCAGTATTTT. Translated: CASSYSGGPTDTQYF.

The V gene is TRBV19, the J gene TRBJ2-7, with 7 bases lining up with TRBD1. CDR1 is LNHDA, CDR2 SQIVND, per germline (reference sequence). Unmatched junction bases numbered 11, after V lost 4 bases and J lost 5 bases. The CDR3 has 15 residues. CDR3 loop: CASSKTDRELNEQYF. The CDR3 region has the DNA TGTGCCAGTAGTAAAACCGACAGGGAATTGAACGAGCAGTACTTC.

The sample holds one count of this clone. V and J are TRBV7-2 and TRBJ1-5; 9 bases fit TRBD1. Germline lookup yields CDR1 SGHTA and CDR2 FQGNSA. This CDR3 is 15 amino acids long. Trimming took 3 bases from V and 7 from J; bases not matched to a gene: 7. Here the CDR3 reads CASSFSGTGNQPQHF. The DNA of the CDR3 is TGTGCCAGCAGCTTTTCCGGGACAGGGAACCAGCCCCAGCATTTT.

The DNA for the CDR3 is TGCGCCAGCAGCGTAGACAGGGCAGACACTGAAGCTTTCTTT. As protein: CASSVDRADTEAFF. This chain joins TRBV5-1 and TRBJ1-1, with 7 bases identical to TRBD1. With V trimmed by 4 bases and J by 3 bases, 6 bases remained unmatched. Germline-derived CDR1 and CDR2 are SGHRS and YFSETQ. The CDR3 is made up of 14 amino acids.

The chain uses TRBV5-1 and TRBJ2-5; 10 positions agree with TRBD2. From germline, CDR1 is SGHRS and CDR2 YFSETQ. Unmatched junction bases numbered 3, after V lost 3 bases and J lost 4 bases. There are 14 residues in the CDR3. Here the CDR3 reads CASSSGLARETQYF. In nucleotides, the CDR3 is TGCGCCAGCAGCTCGGGACTAGCGAGAGAGACCCAGTACTTC. Looking up the rest from reference TRBV5-1 and TRBJ2-5 gives the full variable domain: KAGVTQTPRYLIKTRGQQVTLSCSPISGHRSVSWYQQTPGQGLQFLFEYFSETQRNKGNFPGRFSGRQFSNSRSEMNVSTLELGDSALYLCASSSGLARETQYFGPGTRLLVL.